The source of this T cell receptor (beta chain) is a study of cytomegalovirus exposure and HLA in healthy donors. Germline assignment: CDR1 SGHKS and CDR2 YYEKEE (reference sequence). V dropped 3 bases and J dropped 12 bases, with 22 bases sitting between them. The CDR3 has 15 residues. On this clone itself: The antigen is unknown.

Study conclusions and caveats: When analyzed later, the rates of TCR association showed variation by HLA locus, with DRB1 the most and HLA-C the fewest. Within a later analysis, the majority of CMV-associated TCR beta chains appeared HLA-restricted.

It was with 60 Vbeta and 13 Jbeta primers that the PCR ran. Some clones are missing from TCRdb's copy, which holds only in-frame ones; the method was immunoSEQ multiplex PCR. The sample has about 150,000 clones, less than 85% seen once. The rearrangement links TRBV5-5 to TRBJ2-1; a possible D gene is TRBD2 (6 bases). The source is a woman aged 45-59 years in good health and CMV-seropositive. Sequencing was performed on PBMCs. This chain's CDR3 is CASSSTGTGPPRQFF. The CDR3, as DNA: TGTGCCAGCAGCTCCACCGGGACTGGACCTCCCCGGCAGTTCTTC.